This T cell receptor (beta chain) was captured in a study of OX40 agonist ivuxolimab in advanced cancers. The CDR3 is 16 amino acids. J gave up 6 bases and V 0 bases, and 9 bases lay outside the gene matches. Germline CDR1 and CDR2: SGHNT and YYREEE (reference sequence). Overall study findings and caveats: The CD4+ and CD8+ T cells in the blood had expanded clonally by week 6 at 0.1 to 3.0 mg/kg.

Assay used: immunoSEQ multiplex PCR; TCRdb lists only in-frame clones, some missing. The sample consists of about 23,000 clones, roughly nine tenths of them appearing once. Remarks on this clone: Its antigen is not identified. The sample carries other DNA sequences with the same CDR3.

The starting material was CD4+ or CD8+ T cells sorted from blood, obtained in a trial of the OX40 agonist ivuxolimab. The TCR sequence derives from an adult with an advanced solid tumor such as melanoma, head and neck, liver or kidney cancer. The chain employs TRBV5-4 and TRBJ2-1; 7 positions match TRBD2. CDR3 nucleotides: TGTGCCAGCAGCTTGGGGCTGTGGGGGAGGGGCAATGAGCAGTTCTTC. Its translation: CASSLGLWGRGNEQFF. The variable domain in full, with the rest retrieved from reference TRBV5-4 and TRBJ2-1, is ETGVTQSPTHLIKTRGQQVTLRCSSQSGHNTVSWYQQALGQGPQFIFQYYREEENGRGNFPPRFSGLQFPNYSSELNVNALELDDSALYLCASSLGLWGRGNEQFFGPGTRLTVL.